This T cell receptor (beta chain) is drawn from a study of T cell repertoires in cytomegalovirus infection. Comment on this clonotype: Its antigen remains unknown.

Using its own MiXCR run on the reads, TCRdb lists one record per CDR3 protein. The repertoire has approximately 130,000 distinct CDR3 sequences, 20% to 30% of them found once; the top ten carry approximately 35%. V lost 6 bases and J lost 1; bases outside the gene matches: 6. Looked up from germline, CDR1 is SNHLY and CDR2 is FYNNEI. The CDR3 is made up of 15 amino acids. This chain links TRBV2 with TRBJ1-5; 7 bases map to TRBD1. This clonotype originated in a human donor in good health (CMV status not recorded). Some clones in this sample may be carry-over from other donors' samples. Sequences were obtained from PBMCs, sequenced either directly or after in vitro stimulation (not recorded which). The CDR3 DNA is TGTGCCAGCAGCCGGGACAGTATAAGCAATCAGCCCCAGCATTTT. Translating gives CASSRDSISNQPQHF.